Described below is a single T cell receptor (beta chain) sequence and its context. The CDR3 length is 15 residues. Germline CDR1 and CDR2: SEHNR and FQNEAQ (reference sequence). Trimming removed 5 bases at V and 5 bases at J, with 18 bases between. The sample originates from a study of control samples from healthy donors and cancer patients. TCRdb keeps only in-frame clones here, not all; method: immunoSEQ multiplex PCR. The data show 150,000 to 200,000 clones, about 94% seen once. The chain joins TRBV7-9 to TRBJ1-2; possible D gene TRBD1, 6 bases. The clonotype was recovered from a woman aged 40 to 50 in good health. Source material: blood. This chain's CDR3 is CASSRRGAVVYGYTF. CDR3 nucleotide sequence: TGTGCCAGCAGCCGTAGGGGGGCGGTAGTTTATGGCTACACCTTC.